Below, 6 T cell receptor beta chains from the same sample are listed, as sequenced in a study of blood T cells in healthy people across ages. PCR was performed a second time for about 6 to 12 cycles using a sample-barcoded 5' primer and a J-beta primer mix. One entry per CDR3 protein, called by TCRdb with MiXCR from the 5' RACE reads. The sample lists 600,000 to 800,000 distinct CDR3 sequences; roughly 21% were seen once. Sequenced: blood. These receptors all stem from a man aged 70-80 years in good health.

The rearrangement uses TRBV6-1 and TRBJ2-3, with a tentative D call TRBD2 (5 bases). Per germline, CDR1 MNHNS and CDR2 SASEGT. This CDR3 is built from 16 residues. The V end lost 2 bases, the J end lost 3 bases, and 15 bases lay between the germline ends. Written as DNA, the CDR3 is TGTGCCAGCAGTGAAAGAGAGGGAGTCTCTACAGATACGCAGTATTTT. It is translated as CASSEREGVSTDTQYF.

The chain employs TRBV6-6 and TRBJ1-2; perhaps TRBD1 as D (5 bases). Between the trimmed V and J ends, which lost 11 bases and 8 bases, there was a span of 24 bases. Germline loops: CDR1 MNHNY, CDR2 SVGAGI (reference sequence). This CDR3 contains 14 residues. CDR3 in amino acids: CACYRDYPARGYTF. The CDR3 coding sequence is TGTGCCTGTTACCGGGACTACCCCGCTAGGGGCTACACCTTC.

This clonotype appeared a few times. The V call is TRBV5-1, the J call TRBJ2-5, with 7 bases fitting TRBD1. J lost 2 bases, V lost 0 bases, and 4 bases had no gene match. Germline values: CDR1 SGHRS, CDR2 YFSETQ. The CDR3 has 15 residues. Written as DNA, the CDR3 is TGCGCCAGCAGCTTGGGGACAGGACTTCAAGAGACCCAGTACTTC. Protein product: CASSLGTGLQETQYF.

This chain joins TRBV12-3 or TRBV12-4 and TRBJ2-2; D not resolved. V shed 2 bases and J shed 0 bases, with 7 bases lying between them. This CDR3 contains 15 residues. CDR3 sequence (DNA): TGTGCCAGCAGTTTACTACTACCGAACACCGGGGAGCTGTTTTTT. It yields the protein CASSLLLPNTGELFF.

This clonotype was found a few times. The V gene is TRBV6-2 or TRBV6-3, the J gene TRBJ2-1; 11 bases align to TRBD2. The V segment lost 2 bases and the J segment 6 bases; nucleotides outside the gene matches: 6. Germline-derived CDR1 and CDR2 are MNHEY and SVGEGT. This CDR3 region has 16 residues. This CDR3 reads CASSYLSGRGANEQFF. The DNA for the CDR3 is TGTGCCAGCAGTTACCTTAGCGGGAGGGGGGCCAATGAGCAGTTCTTC.

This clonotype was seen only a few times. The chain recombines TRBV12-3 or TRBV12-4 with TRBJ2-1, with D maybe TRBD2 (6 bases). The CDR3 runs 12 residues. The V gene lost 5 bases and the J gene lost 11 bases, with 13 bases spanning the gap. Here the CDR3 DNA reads TGTGCCAGCAGTGGAGTGGGAGGACAGCAGTTCTTC. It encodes CASSGVGGQQFF.